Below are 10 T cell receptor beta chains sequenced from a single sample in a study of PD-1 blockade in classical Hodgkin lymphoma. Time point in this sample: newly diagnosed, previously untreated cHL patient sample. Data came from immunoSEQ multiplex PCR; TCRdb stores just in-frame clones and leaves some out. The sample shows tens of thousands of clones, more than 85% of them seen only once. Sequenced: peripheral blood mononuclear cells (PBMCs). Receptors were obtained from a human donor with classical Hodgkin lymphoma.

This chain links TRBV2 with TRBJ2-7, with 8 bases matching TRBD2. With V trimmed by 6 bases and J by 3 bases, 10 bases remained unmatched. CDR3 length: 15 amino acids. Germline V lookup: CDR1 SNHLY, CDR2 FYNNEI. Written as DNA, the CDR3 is TGTGCCAGCAGCTCGGTTGAGCGGGGGATCTACGAGCAGTACTTC. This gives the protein CASSSVERGIYEQYF.

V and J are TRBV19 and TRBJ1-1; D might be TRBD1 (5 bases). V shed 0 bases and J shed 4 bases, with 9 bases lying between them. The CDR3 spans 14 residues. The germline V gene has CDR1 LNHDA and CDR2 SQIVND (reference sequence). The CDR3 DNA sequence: TGTGCCAGTAGTATAGACCGGGACGGCACTGAAGCTTTCTTT. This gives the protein CASSIDRDGTEAFF.

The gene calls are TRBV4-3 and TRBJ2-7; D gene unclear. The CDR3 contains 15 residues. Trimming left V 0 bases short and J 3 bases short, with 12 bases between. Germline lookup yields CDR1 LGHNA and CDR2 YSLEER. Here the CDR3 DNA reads TGCGCCAGCAGCCAAGAAATGTCAGGTTTCTACGAGCAGTACTTC. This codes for CASSQEMSGFYEQYF.

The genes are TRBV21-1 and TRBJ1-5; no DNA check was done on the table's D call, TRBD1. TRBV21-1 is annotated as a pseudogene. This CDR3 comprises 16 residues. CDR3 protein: CASSITGGASNQPQHF. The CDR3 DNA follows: TGTGCCAGCAGCATCACAGGGGGCGCAAGCAATCAGCCCCAGCATTTT.

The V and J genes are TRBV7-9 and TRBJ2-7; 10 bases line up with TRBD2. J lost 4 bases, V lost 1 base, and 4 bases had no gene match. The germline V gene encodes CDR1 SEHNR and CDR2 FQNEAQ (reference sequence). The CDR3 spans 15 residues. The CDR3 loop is CASSLVLAGLYEQYF. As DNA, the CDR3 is TGTGCCAGCAGCTTAGTACTAGCGGGATTATACGAGCAGTACTTC.

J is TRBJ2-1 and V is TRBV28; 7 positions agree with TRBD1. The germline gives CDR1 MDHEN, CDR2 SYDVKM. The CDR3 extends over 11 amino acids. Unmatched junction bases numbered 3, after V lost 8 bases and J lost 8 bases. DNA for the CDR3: TGTGCCAGCGTTAGGGGGCATGAGCAGTTCTTC. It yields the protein CASVRGHEQFF.

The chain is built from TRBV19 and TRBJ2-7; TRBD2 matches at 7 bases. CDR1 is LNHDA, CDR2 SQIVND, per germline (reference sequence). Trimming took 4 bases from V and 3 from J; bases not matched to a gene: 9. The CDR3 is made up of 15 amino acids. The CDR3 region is CASSRDYSRSYEQYF. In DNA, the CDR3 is TGTGCCAGTAGTAGGGACTATTCAAGGAGCTACGAGCAGTACTTC.

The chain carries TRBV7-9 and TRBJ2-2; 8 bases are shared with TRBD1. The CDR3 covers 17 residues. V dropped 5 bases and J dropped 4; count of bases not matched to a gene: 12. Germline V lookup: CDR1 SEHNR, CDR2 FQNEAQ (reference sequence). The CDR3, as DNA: TGTGCCAGCAGCCCGGACAGGGTAAGCTCCCGCACCGGGGAGCTGTTTTTT. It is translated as CASSPDRVSSRTGELFF.

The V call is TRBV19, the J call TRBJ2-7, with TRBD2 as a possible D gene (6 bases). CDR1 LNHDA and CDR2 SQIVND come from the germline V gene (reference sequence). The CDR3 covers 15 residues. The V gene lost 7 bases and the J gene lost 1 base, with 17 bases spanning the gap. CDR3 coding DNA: TGTGCCAGTACCACCACCGTCGCGGGATCCTACGAGCAGTACTTC. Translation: CASTTTVAGSYEQYF.

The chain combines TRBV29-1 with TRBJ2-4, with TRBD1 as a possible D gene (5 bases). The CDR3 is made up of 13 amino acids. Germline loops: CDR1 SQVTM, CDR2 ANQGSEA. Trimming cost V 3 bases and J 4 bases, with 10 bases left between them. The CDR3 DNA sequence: TGCAGCGTTGAGGCTCAGGGTAAAAACATTCAGTACTTC. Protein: CSVEAQGKNIQYF.